This T cell receptor (beta chain) was captured in a study of blood T cells in healthy people across ages. General study findings and limits: Donor CMV infection status was unknown, possibly confounding age-related changes in expanded clonotypes.

Donors gave roughly 10 milliliters of peripheral blood apiece. Concerning this clonotype itself: Its antigen is currently unknown.

This CDR3 is 13 amino acids long. The germline CDR1 and CDR2 sequences are MNHNS and SASEGT. Deletions cut 4 bases from V and 7 bases from J, with 11 bases between. Combining a sample-barcoded 5' primer with a J-beta primer mix, a second PCR ran for 7 to 11 cycles. Every molecule of cDNA carried a tag from a template-switch adaptor with 12 random nucleotides. Using its own MiXCR run on the 5' RACE reads, TCRdb lists one record per CDR3 protein. The profile shows 1.2 million to 1.5 million distinct CDR3 sequences, approximately 59% of them singletons. The specimen was blood. This TCR derives from a man aged 18 to 29 in good health. The V and J genes are TRBV6-1 and TRBJ1-5; unclear D gene. The CDR3, as DNA: TGTGCCAGCAGTGCGAGCAGCTTACAGCCCCAGCATTTT. Its protein product is CASSASSLQPQHF.